These T cell receptor beta chains were read from a single sample in a study of OX40 agonist ivuxolimab in advanced cancers. Generated by immunoSEQ multiplex PCR, the TCRdb table keeps only in-frame clones and is missing some. The sample shows 50,000 to 65,000 clones, about 90% of them seen only once. Sample: CD4+ or CD8+ T cells sorted from blood, taken in a trial of the OX40 agonist ivuxolimab. These receptors were taken from an adult with an advanced solid tumor such as melanoma, head and neck, liver or kidney cancer. Each CDR3 is given with its conserved first and last residue. D genes are given only for firm matches. A clone size is listed for some rows: how often the clone was seen (once, few, many), or a class if it is expanded.

d_gene: TRBD2
j_gene: TRBJ2-7
v_gene: TRBV30
abundance: NA
CDR3nt: TGTGCCTGGGCCCGACTAGCGGGAGTTTTGACCTACGAGCAGTACTTC
CDR3aa: CAWARLAGVLTYEQYF

d_gene: TRBD2
j_gene: TRBJ2-1
v_gene: TRBV7-9
abundance: NA
CDR3nt: TGTGCCAGCAGGCCGGGAGGGGTAGGGTACAATGAGCAGTTCTTC
CDR3aa: CASRPGGVGYNEQFF

d_gene: NA
j_gene: TRBJ2-5
v_gene: TRBV15
abundance: once
CDR3nt: TGTGCCACCAGCAGTTCTGCCGGGTTTCGGGAGACCCAGTACTTC
CDR3aa: CATSSSAGFRETQYF

d_gene: NA
j_gene: TRBJ2-7
v_gene: TRBV7-2
abundance: NA
CDR3nt: TGTGCCAGCAGCTTTCCCTCCTACTGGGAGCAGTACTTC
CDR3aa: CASSFPSYWEQYF

d_gene: TRBD2
j_gene: TRBJ2-1
v_gene: TRBV11-1
abundance: NA
CDR3nt: TGTGCCAGCAGCTCGTTTCTAGGCGGGGGGGTCAATGAGCAGTTCTTC
CDR3aa: CASSSFLGGGVNEQFF

d_gene: NA
j_gene: TRBJ1-1
v_gene: TRBV5-1
abundance: few
CDR3nt: TGCGCCAGCAGCTTGGCGGGTAATGGGGCTTTCTTT
CDR3aa: CASSLAGNGAFF

d_gene: NA
j_gene: TRBJ1-1
v_gene: TRBV7-2
abundance: once
CDR3nt: TGTGCCAGCAGCTTAGCGGAGGGGATGAACACTGAAGCTTTCTTT
CDR3aa: CASSLAEGMNTEAFF

d_gene: NA
j_gene: TRBJ2-7
v_gene: TRBV6-5
abundance: NA
CDR3nt: TGTGCCAGCAGTCCGCGACCGACAGGCTCCTACGAGCAGTACTTC
CDR3aa: CASSPRPTGSYEQYF

d_gene: TRBD2
j_gene: TRBJ2-5
v_gene: TRBV2
abundance: NA
CDR3nt: TGTGCCAGGATGGGACTAGCGGGAGTGGAGACCCAGTACTTC
CDR3aa: CARMGLAGVETQYF

d_gene: TRBD1
j_gene: TRBJ2-3
v_gene: TRBV28
abundance: NA
CDR3nt: TGTGCCAGCAGTCAGGACAGGCAGGGACCAGATACGCAGTATTTT
CDR3aa: CASSQDRQGPDTQYF

d_gene: TRBD2
j_gene: TRBJ2-3
v_gene: TRBV13
abundance: NA
CDR3nt: TGTGCCAGCAGCACCCTTCTTCCGGGACTAGCCGCAGATACGCAGTATTTT
CDR3aa: CASSTLLPGLAADTQYF

d_gene: TRBD1
j_gene: TRBJ2-7
v_gene: TRBV2
abundance: NA
CDR3nt: TGTGCCAGCAGTGAACAGGGGGCGAATATTTACGAACAGTACTTC
CDR3aa: CASSEQGANIYEQYF

d_gene: TRBD1
j_gene: TRBJ2-3
v_gene: TRBV28
abundance: NA
CDR3nt: TGTGCCAGCAGTTCACAATTAGGGACAGCGACAGATACGCAGTATTTT
CDR3aa: CASSSQLGTATDTQYF

d_gene: NA
j_gene: TRBJ2-1
v_gene: TRBV28
abundance: NA
CDR3nt: TGTGCCAGCAGTCCCCCGGACAGTTTCACCAGCGATGAGCAGTTCTTC
CDR3aa: CASSPPDSFTSDEQFF

d_gene: TRBD2
j_gene: TRBJ2-1
v_gene: TRBV19
abundance: NA
CDR3nt: TGTGCCAGTAGTACGGGACTAGCGGTCAATGAGCAGTTCTTC
CDR3aa: CASSTGLAVNEQFF

d_gene: TRBD1
j_gene: TRBJ2-3
v_gene: TRBV27
abundance: NA
CDR3nt: TGTGCCAGCAGTTTATTTGGACAGGGGAAGCATACGCAGTATTTT
CDR3aa: CASSLFGQGKHTQYF

d_gene: NA
j_gene: TRBJ2-5
v_gene: TRBV19
abundance: NA
CDR3nt: TGTGCCAGTAGTATAGTGGCAGGACGCCAAGAGACCCAGTACTTC
CDR3aa: CASSIVAGRQETQYF

d_gene: TRBD1
j_gene: TRBJ2-1
v_gene: TRBV7-3
abundance: NA
CDR3nt: TGTGCCAGCAGCTCTGCAGGGGGCAATGAGCAGTTCTTC
CDR3aa: CASSSAGGNEQFF

d_gene: TRBD1
j_gene: TRBJ1-2
v_gene: TRBV27
abundance: NA
CDR3nt: TGTGCCAGCGGGGACAGGGCGTCCCCTCGGGCTAACTATGGCTACACCTTC
CDR3aa: CASGDRASPRANYGYTF

d_gene: NA
j_gene: TRBJ2-7
v_gene: TRBV27
abundance: NA
CDR3nt: TGTGCCAGCAGTTTAGGACAGGGAGGGCTTCCGGAGCAGTACTTC
CDR3aa: CASSLGQGGLPEQYF

d_gene: NA
j_gene: TRBJ2-7
v_gene: TRBV27
abundance: once
CDR3nt: TGTGCCAGCAGTCCCTTGACAGGTACCTACGAGCAGTACTTC
CDR3aa: CASSPLTGTYEQYF

d_gene: TRBD2
j_gene: TRBJ2-1
v_gene: TRBV13
abundance: NA
CDR3nt: TGTGCCAGCAGCTTAATGGGACTAGAGGGTGAGCAGTTCTTC
CDR3aa: CASSLMGLEGEQFF

d_gene: NA
j_gene: TRBJ2-1
v_gene: TRBV29-1
abundance: NA
CDR3nt: TGCAGCGTTGAACCGGAAAGAGACAATGAGCAGTTCTTC
CDR3aa: CSVEPERDNEQFF

d_gene: TRBD1
j_gene: TRBJ2-1
v_gene: TRBV23-1
abundance: NA
CDR3nt: TGCGCCAGCAGTTCAAACCGGACAGGGGCCCTATACTGGGGCAATGAGCAGTTCTTC
CDR3aa: CASSSNRTGALYWGNEQFF

d_gene: NA
j_gene: TRBJ2-3
v_gene: TRBV9
abundance: NA
CDR3nt: TGTGCCAGCAATAGGGCCGGCACAGATACGCAGTATTTT
CDR3aa: CASNRAGTDTQYF

d_gene: TRBD2
j_gene: TRBJ2-3
v_gene: TRBV7-6
abundance: NA
CDR3nt: TGTGCCAGCAGCTTAGTAGGCGGGAGGATCACAGATACGCAGTATTTT
CDR3aa: CASSLVGGRITDTQYF

d_gene: NA
j_gene: TRBJ2-1
v_gene: TRBV7-9
abundance: NA
CDR3nt: TGTGCCAGCAGTCGGATTGACGAGCAGTTCTTC
CDR3aa: CASSRIDEQFF

d_gene: NA
j_gene: TRBJ1-1
v_gene: TRBV28
abundance: NA
CDR3nt: TGTGCCAGCAGGAGTGCCCTAACTGAAGCTTTCTTT
CDR3aa: CASRSALTEAFF

d_gene: NA
j_gene: TRBJ2-1
v_gene: TRBV5-1
abundance: NA
CDR3nt: TGCGCCAGCAGCTTGGGTCGCGATCGCTCCTACAATGAGCAGTTCTTC
CDR3aa: CASSLGRDRSYNEQFF

d_gene: TRBD2
j_gene: TRBJ2-7
v_gene: TRBV7-9
abundance: NA
CDR3nt: TGTGCCAGCAGCCGATTTGCGGGAGGCCTCTCCTACGAGCAGTACTTC
CDR3aa: CASSRFAGGLSYEQYF

d_gene: TRBD2
j_gene: TRBJ2-1
v_gene: TRBV2
abundance: NA
CDR3nt: TGTGCCAGCAGAGCCGGGACTAGCGGGACGAATGAGCAGTTCTTC
CDR3aa: CASRAGTSGTNEQFF

d_gene: NA
j_gene: TRBJ1-1
v_gene: TRBV4-1
abundance: NA
CDR3nt: TGCGCCAGTGCACAGGGTCCAGGCACTGAAGCTTTCTTT
CDR3aa: CASAQGPGTEAFF

d_gene: TRBD1
j_gene: TRBJ2-7
v_gene: TRBV6-1
abundance: NA
CDR3nt: TGTGCCAGCAGTGGGGGACAGGGGGCGCCCTACGAGCAGTACTTC
CDR3aa: CASSGGQGAPYEQYF

d_gene: NA
j_gene: TRBJ1-2
v_gene: TRBV15
abundance: NA
CDR3nt: TGTGCCACCAGCAGAGATTTGGGGAAAGCCTATGGCTACACCTTC
CDR3aa: CATSRDLGKAYGYTF

d_gene: NA
j_gene: TRBJ1-6
v_gene: TRBV10-3
abundance: NA
CDR3nt: TGTGCCATCAGTGATGAAGGGGGTATCTCACCCCTCCACTTT
CDR3aa: CAISDEGGISPLHF